Listed below are T cell receptor beta chains from one sample, sequenced in a study of T cell responses to AZD1222 COVID-19 vaccine. Assay used: immunoSEQ multiplex PCR; TCRdb lists only in-frame clones, some missing. This sample has about 120,000 clones, with around 90% found just once. Here the sequenced sample was peripheral blood, taken on day 0 of AZD1222 vaccination. The receptors were sampled from an adult in good health. Both conserved end residues are part of each CDR3. D genes are given only for firm matches.

v_call: TRBV6-1; j_call: TRBJ2-5; d_call: TRBD2; cdr3_aa: CASSGRRGGWQETQYF
v_call: TRBV19; j_call: TRBJ1-1; d_call: NA; cdr3_aa: CASIGNGDTEAFF
v_call: TRBV12-3/TRBV12-4; j_call: TRBJ2-1; d_call: NA; cdr3_aa: CASSLDRGYVQFF
v_call: TRBV7-8; j_call: TRBJ1-1; d_call: NA; cdr3_aa: CASSPQTGSRAFF
v_call: TRBV3-1/TRBV3-2; j_call: TRBJ2-7; d_call: TRBD1; cdr3_aa: CASSFVGQGPYEQYF
v_call: TRBV18; j_call: TRBJ1-2; d_call: NA; cdr3_aa: CASSPDRASSGYTF
v_call: TRBV2; j_call: TRBJ2-7; d_call: NA; cdr3_aa: CAILDGGSSYEQYF
v_call: TRBV6-4; j_call: TRBJ2-7; d_call: TRBD2; cdr3_aa: CASSDAESGRASYEQYF
v_call: TRBV12-5; j_call: TRBJ1-3; d_call: NA; cdr3_aa: CASGSHQGHSGNTIYF
v_call: TRBV28; j_call: TRBJ1-6; d_call: NA; cdr3_aa: CASSLPRKLPLHF
v_call: TRBV11-3; j_call: TRBJ1-1; d_call: NA; cdr3_aa: CASSLDKLRRNTEAFF
v_call: TRBV15; j_call: TRBJ1-5; d_call: NA; cdr3_aa: CATSREGTQPQHF
v_call: TRBV28; j_call: TRBJ1-2; d_call: NA; cdr3_aa: CARRGGVGGGSNYGYTF
v_call: TRBV6-2/TRBV6-3; j_call: TRBJ2-7; d_call: NA; cdr3_aa: CASSYMARGRGIYEQYF
v_call: TRBV9; j_call: TRBJ1-4; d_call: NA; cdr3_aa: CASSPHRVGEKLFF
v_call: TRBV29-1; j_call: TRBJ1-2; d_call: TRBD1; cdr3_aa: CTLTGDRGHGYTF
v_call: TRBV19; j_call: TRBJ1-5; d_call: NA; cdr3_aa: CASSTRDFVGQPQHF
v_call: TRBV3-1/TRBV3-2; j_call: TRBJ2-7; d_call: TRBD2; cdr3_aa: CASSIPYSVAGGLKQYF
v_call: TRBV24-1; j_call: TRBJ1-2; d_call: NA; cdr3_aa: CATSDYPGAGYTF
v_call: TRBV18; j_call: TRBJ1-1; d_call: TRBD1; cdr3_aa: CASSPQGQAVTSEAFF
v_call: TRBV19; j_call: TRBJ1-1; d_call: NA; cdr3_aa: CASTTSQKAEAFF
v_call: TRBV7-9; j_call: TRBJ1-4; d_call: NA; cdr3_aa: CASSLRGPNEKLFF
v_call: TRBV30; j_call: TRBJ2-5; d_call: NA; cdr3_aa: CAWSWNRQTQYF
v_call: TRBV7-9; j_call: TRBJ2-7; d_call: TRBD1; cdr3_aa: CASIHGGQGYEQYF
v_call: TRBV7-2; j_call: TRBJ2-5; d_call: NA; cdr3_aa: CASRERGGGYQETQYF
v_call: TRBV18; j_call: TRBJ1-1; d_call: TRBD1; cdr3_aa: CASSPVVGTGGIANTEAFF
v_call: TRBV6-2/TRBV6-3; j_call: TRBJ1-3; d_call: TRBD1; cdr3_aa: CASSRRTGRGDTIYF
v_call: TRBV18; j_call: TRBJ1-6; d_call: NA; cdr3_aa: CASSPTGGDPNSPLHF